This record looks at one T cell receptor (beta chain) sequence and its context. These data come from a study of T cells in Graves' hyperthyroidism and ophthalmopathy. Germline lookup yields CDR1 SGHDT and CDR2 YYEEEE. Deletions cut 2 bases from V and 2 bases from J, with 7 bases between. This CDR3 comprises 14 residues. Using RNA transcripts as the source, TCR beta CDR3 regions were amplified. Initially, a first-round RT-PCR of the TCR CDR3 employed the HTBI primer set. TCRdb reprocessed the multiplex PCR reads with MiXCR, giving one entry per CDR3 protein. The top ten clones hold roughly 7.7% of a sample with around 450,000 distinct CDR3 sequences, about 15% of them seen once.

This sequence was found in a woman aged 18-29 years with Graves' hyperthyroidism. This chain joins TRBV5-6 and TRBJ2-2, with D uncertain. The sequenced material came from blood. For the CDR3, the DNA is TGTGCCAGCAGCTTTGGCAGCAACACCGGGGAGCTGTTTTTT. It translates to CASSFGSNTGELFF.